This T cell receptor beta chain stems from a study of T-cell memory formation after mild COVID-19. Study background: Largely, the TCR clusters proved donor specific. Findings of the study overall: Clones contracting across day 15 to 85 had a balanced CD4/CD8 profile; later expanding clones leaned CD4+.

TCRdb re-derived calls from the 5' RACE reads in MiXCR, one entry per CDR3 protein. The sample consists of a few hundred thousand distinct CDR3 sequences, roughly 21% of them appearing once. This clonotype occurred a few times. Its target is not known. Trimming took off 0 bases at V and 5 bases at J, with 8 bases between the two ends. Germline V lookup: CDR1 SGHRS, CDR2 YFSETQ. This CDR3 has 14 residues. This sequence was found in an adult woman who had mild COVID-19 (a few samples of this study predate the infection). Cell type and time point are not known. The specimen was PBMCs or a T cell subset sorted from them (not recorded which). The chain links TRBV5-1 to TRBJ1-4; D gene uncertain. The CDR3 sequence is CASSLVGVNEKLFF. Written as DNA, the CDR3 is TGCGCCAGCAGCTTGGTCGGGGTGAATGAAAAACTGTTTTTT.